Detailed here is one TCR beta chain. Its specific antigen is unknown. Base qualities are not recorded, but no much larger clone differs from it by a single base. The immunoSEQ Assay, which uses bias-controlled multiplex PCR amplification of genomic DNA, was used to profile TCRbeta CDR3 regions. The original pipeline was this. The absolute abundance of each unique TCRbeta CDR3 region was quantified after sequences were collapsed and filtered. Differential abundance was tested with two models: a binomial (Fisher-equivalent) model and a beta-binomial model that adds time-dependent variance fitted from healthy donors. Clones with fewer than 5 combined templates were removed, and a clone was called differentially abundant if the clone's Benjamini-Hochberg FDR was below 0.01. The form v = (b*log(k)+a)^2 was used to model beta-binomial variance as a function of total template count across the two samples. TCRdb re-hosts the immuneACCESS table, in-frame sequences only. Its copies lack some clones; in the studies checked, an unresolved V gene accounts for under half of them, and the cause for the rest is not known. V and J calls and clone size are copied from that table; D and trimming were computed from the DNA. Here the sample has approximately 140,000 clones; less than 90% occur a single time. The ten biggest clones cover less than 10% of the sample.

The sample originates from a study of identifying expanded T cells in peripheral blood (dated by TCRdb to 2018 to 2020). Some background on the complete study: Four technical replicates, made by sequencing separate aliquots from the same pool of genomic DNA, were compared pairwise.

The CDR3 sequence holds 13 residues, the cysteine and phenylalanine included. The DNA shown is the 39-base CDR3, in frame from base 1. Sequences MGHRA (CDR1) and YSYEKL (CDR2) are obtained from the germline V gene. The trim is 5 bases for V and 3 bases for J, with a gap of 10 bases between the germline ends. No immune events, such as infections, were documented for the healthy donors during the collection period. Blood repertoires from healthy donors were used as a training cohort for calibrating time-dependent variance in a beta-binomial model of differential abundance of T-cell clones. There were roughly 10 healthy donors in the training cohort, of whom 3 were female and 7 were male. The donors were between roughly 29 and 70 years old, with an average age of approximately 47 years. Obtained from a commercial supplier, whole blood was collected from each healthy donor at three time points set about two weeks apart. Genomic DNA was extracted from unsorted whole blood for immunosequencing.

On the study overall, not on this receptor specifically: In all healthy donors, the variance in clone template counts between samples taken two weeks apart rose significantly as total template count increased. The binomial model flagged approximately 1.1 differentially abundant clones between technical replicates but 15 to 17 over approximately 2 weeks and approximately 18 over around four weeks. The beta-binomial model significantly reduced the number of clones called differentially abundant and the false-positive rate across all healthy-donor time intervals. It was expected by the authors that biological variance in healthy repertoires might increase further over much longer intervals, such as months to years.

This TCR was sampled from a person aged 18 to 75 in good health. The chain couples TRBV4-1 to TRBJ1-2, with TRBD1 tentatively as D gene (5 bases match). Specimen: blood. The CDR3 protein sequence reads: CASSVQGHYGYTF. The DNA sequence reads TGCGCCAGCAGCGTGCAGGGACACTATGGCTACACCTTC.